Following are 5 T cell receptor beta chains from one sample sequenced in a study of shared T cell receptors in the human thymus. Here immunoSEQ multiplex PCR was the method, and the copy in TCRdb shows in-frame clones only, minus some. The sample holds about 380,000 clones, 85% to 95% seen once. The sequenced sample was thymocytes. The receptors were sampled from a human donor.

As concerns this clone: An end of the junction does not agree with germline; a read error may underlie this. This chain connects TRBV7-9 to TRBJ2-1; D unresolved. The CDR3 loop spans 11 amino acids. Germline V gene data show CDR1 as SEHNR and CDR2 as FQNEAQ (reference sequence). The CDR3 coding sequence is TGTGCCAGCAGCTCCTACGATGAGCAGTTCTTC. It is translated as CASSSYDEQFF.

The rearrangement joins TRBV6-5 to TRBJ2-7, with D perhaps matching TRBD2 (5 bases). Germline-derived CDR1 and CDR2 are MNHEY and SVGAGI. V lost 5 bases to trimming and J lost 1 base, with 12 bases between them. This CDR3 is 14 amino acids long. In nucleotides, the CDR3 is TGTGCCAGCAGTAGTGGGGTAGCGTCCTACGAGCAGTACTTC. Translation gives CASSSGVASYEQYF.

V gene TRBV27 combines with J gene TRBJ1-3; D unresolved. There are 15 residues in the CDR3. Trimming pared 5 bases from V and 2 bases from J, leaving 13 bases between. Germline V CDR1 and CDR2: MNHEY, SMNVEV (reference sequence). CDR3 in DNA: TGTGCCAGCAGTCCAGGACCTGGCCCTGGAAACACCATATATTTT. Translating gives CASSPGPGPGNTIYF.

This clone was counted once. V gene TRBV28 combines with J gene TRBJ2-1; 8 bases match TRBD1. This CDR3 comprises 14 residues. The J segment lost 9 bases and the V segment lost 6 bases, leaving 10 bases of the junction unmatched. Germline V gene lookup returns CDR1 MDHEN and CDR2 SYDVKM. CDR3: CASRPDRGGGEQFF. The DNA of the CDR3 is TGTGCCAGCAGACCCGACAGGGGAGGTGGTGAGCAGTTCTTC.

V and J are TRBV28 and TRBJ2-7, with D perhaps TRBD1 (5 bases). Germline assignment: CDR1 MDHEN and CDR2 SYDVKM. The CDR3 covers 14 residues. Trimming cost V 4 bases and J 5 bases, with 15 bases left between them. This chain's CDR3 is CASSSPRELDEQYF. CDR3 nucleotide sequence: TGTGCCAGCAGTTCACCCAGGGAACTGGACGAGCAGTACTTC.